These 13 T cell receptor beta chains came from one sample sequenced in a study of cytomegalovirus exposure and HLA in healthy donors. Profiled with immunoSEQ multiplex PCR; TCRdb holds only in-frame clones, not every one. The sample has over 150,000 clones, just under 90% seen once. The sample taken for sequencing was PBMCs. The receptors come from a woman aged 18-30 years in good health and CMV-seropositive.

The chain has TRBV6-5 and TRBJ2-7; 7 bases map to TRBD2. The CDR3 covers 14 residues. From germline, CDR1 is MNHEY and CDR2 SVGAGI. V dropped 6 bases and J dropped 0; count of bases not matched to a gene: 5. In DNA form, the CDR3 reads TGTGCCAGCAGCTTAAGCGGGATCTCCTACGAGCAGTACTTC. Translating gives CASSLSGISYEQYF.

This chain links TRBV5-6 with TRBJ1-4; D perhaps matches TRBD1 (6 bases). CDR3 length: 14 residues. Deletions cut 0 bases from V and 5 bases from J, with 8 bases between. Germline V lookup: CDR1 SGHDT, CDR2 YYEEEE. CDR3 coding DNA: TGTGCCAGCAGCTTGGTTCAGGGGAATGAAAAACTGTTTTTT. Translated: CASSLVQGNEKLFF.

The rearrangement joins TRBV15 to TRBJ2-3, with a possible D match to TRBD2 (7 bases). V lost 4 bases and J 3 bases, leaving 8 bases between the germline ends. The CDR3 loop spans 13 amino acids. Germline CDR1 is LNHNV and CDR2 is YYDKDF (reference sequence). The CDR3 is CATSKGGTDTQYF. CDR3 DNA: TGTGCCACCAGCAAGGGGGGGACAGATACGCAGTATTTT.

V gene TRBV28 combines with J gene TRBJ2-3, with unresolved D. The V and J ends lost 6 bases and 8 bases respectively, with 12 bases between them. Germline CDR1 is MDHEN and CDR2 is SYDVKM. The CDR3 has 12 residues. The CDR3 protein is CASSPPHGTQYF. As DNA, the CDR3 is TGTGCCAGCAGCCCCCCTCACGGTACGCAGTATTTT.

The chain joins TRBV5-4 to TRBJ1-1; possible D gene TRBD1, 5 bases. CDR1 SGHNT and CDR2 YYREEE come from the germline V gene (reference sequence). The CDR3 extends over 16 amino acids. Trimming took 0 bases from V and 4 from J, leaving 16 bases between them. The CDR3, as DNA: TGTGCCAGCAGCTTGGGGACCCTGAACGGGGGCACTGAAGCTTTCTTT. As protein: CASSLGTLNGGTEAFF.

The rearrangement uses TRBV2 and TRBJ2-3; 12 bases map to TRBD2. The germline gives CDR1 SNHLY, CDR2 FYNNEI. The CDR3 covers 14 residues. V gave up 6 bases and J gave up 5 bases; unmatched junction bases: 3. In nucleotides, the CDR3 is TGTGCCAGCAGCCCGGGACTAGCGGGAGATACGCAGTATTTT. Translation: CASSPGLAGDTQYF.

This chain links TRBV7-2 with TRBJ2-7; D possibly corresponds to TRBD1 (6 bases). The length of the CDR3 is 13 residues. The germline V and J ends were trimmed by 1 base and 3 bases, with 7 bases remaining between them. Germline V lookup: CDR1 SGHTA, CDR2 FQGNSA. The CDR3 loop is CASSLEQGYEQYF. CDR3 coding DNA: TGTGCCAGCAGCTTAGAACAGGGCTACGAGCAGTACTTC.

This chain joins TRBV9 and TRBJ2-6, with D perhaps matching TRBD1 (5 bases). Germline CDR1 reads SGDLS; CDR2 reads YYNGEE. Trimming took 3 bases from V and 3 from J, leaving 13 bases between them. The CDR3 contains 16 residues. This chain's CDR3 is CASSAHWGGGANVLTF. CDR3 in DNA: TGTGCCAGCAGCGCCCACTGGGGCGGTGGGGCCAACGTCCTGACTTTC.

The V and J genes are TRBV10-1 and TRBJ2-1, with a tentative D call TRBD1 (5 bases). This CDR3 spans 14 amino acids. Germline assignment: CDR1 WNHNN and CDR2 SYGVQD (reference sequence). V shed 7 bases and J shed 2 bases, with 12 bases lying between them. The chain's CDR3 is CASNPGPPYNEQFF. The CDR3 DNA sequence: TGCGCCAGCAACCCAGGGCCTCCCTACAATGAGCAGTTCTTC.

V usage is TRBV27 and J usage is TRBJ1-1, with 9 bases fitting TRBD1. Trimming took 6 bases from V and 6 from J; bases not matched to a gene: 14. Germline V gene sequence: CDR1 MNHEY, CDR2 SMNVEV (reference sequence). This CDR3 comprises 16 residues. This CDR3 is CASSRPGTGNGAEAFF. The CDR3 nucleotides read TGTGCCAGCAGCCGTCCCGGGACAGGGAATGGGGCTGAAGCTTTCTTT.

This chain uses TRBV13 with TRBJ2-7; 7 nucleotides agree with TRBD1. CDR1 and CDR2 (germline): PRHDT, FYEKMQ (reference sequence). The CDR3 runs 16 residues. Losses at the gene ends were 5 bases for V and 2 bases for J; bases not matched to a gene: 12. CDR3 loop: CASSPTGETGAYEQYF. The DNA of the CDR3 is TGTGCCAGCAGCCCCACAGGGGAGACAGGAGCCTACGAGCAGTACTTC.

The genes are TRBV11-2 and TRBJ2-7, with TRBD2 identical over 10 bases. V lost 1 base to trimming and J lost 0 bases; unmatched junction nucleotides: 0. Germline CDR1 reads SGHAT; CDR2 reads FQNNGV. There are 15 residues in the CDR3. CDR3 amino acids: CASSLGLAGSYEQYF. The CDR3 nucleotides are TGTGCCAGCAGCTTAGGACTAGCGGGCTCCTACGAGCAGTACTTC.

The chain recombines TRBV2 with TRBJ1-3, with unresolved D. CDR1 is SNHLY and CDR2 is FYNNEI in the germline V gene. The germline V and J ends were trimmed by 0 bases and 4 bases, with 4 bases remaining between them. The CDR3 length is 13 residues. The CDR3 DNA is TGTGCCAGCAGTGAAGCCAAAGGAAACACCATATATTTT. This translates into CASSEAKGNTIYF. The full variable domain, rest sourced from reference TRBV2 and TRBJ1-3, is EPEVTQTPSHQVTQMGQEVILRCVPISNHLYFYWYRQILGQKVEFLVSFYNNEISEKSEIFDDQFSVERPDGSNFTLKIRSTKLEDSAMYFCASSEAKGNTIYFGEGSWLTVV.